The 4 T cell receptor beta chains below were found in one sample sequenced in a study of T cells after yellow fever vaccination. TCRdb reprocessed the 5' RACE reads via MiXCR and lists one record per CDR3 protein. The profile shows 25,000 to 30,000 distinct CDR3 sequences, about 5% of them singletons. This sample comprised CD8+ T cells sorted from PBMCs, obtained 10 days after the yellow fever booster vaccination. Receptors were obtained from a man aged 30 to 45 who received the YFV17D yellow fever vaccine.

The sample holds many counts of this clonotype. The J gene is TRBJ1-1, the V gene TRBV20-1; D unresolved. Trimming stripped 2 bases from V and 6 bases from J, with 13 bases between. The CDR3 runs to 13 residues. Germline CDR1 and CDR2: DFQATT and SNEGSKA (reference sequence). CDR3 sequence: CSARPGGASEAFF. In DNA, the CDR3 is TGCAGTGCTAGACCCGGTGGAGCGTCTGAAGCTTTCTTT.

At least ten counts were recorded for this clonotype. Germline is not matched at one junction end, which may reflect a read error. The V and J genes are TRBV7-9 and TRBJ1-1; unclear D gene. Germline V gives CDR1 SEHNR, CDR2 FQNEAQ (reference sequence). The CDR3 is 8 amino acids. CDR3 sequence (DNA): TGCCGGACGGACGAAGCTTTCTTT. Amino acid sequence: CRTDEAFF.

This clonotype was counted at least ten times. The CDR3 sequence: CASSAEYANEQYF. The DNA of the CDR3 is TGCGCCAGCAGCGCGGAGTATGCCAACGAGCAGTACTTC. The chain has TRBV10-1 and TRBJ2-7; D remains ambiguous. The germline CDR1 and CDR2 sequences are WNHNN and SYGVQD (reference sequence). With 6 bases removed from V and 5 bases from J, the gap between germline ends came to 14 bases. The CDR3 covers 13 residues.

This clonotype was recorded many times. J is TRBJ2-7 and V is TRBV5-8, with TRBD2 as a possible D gene (6 bases). The V end lost 7 bases, the J end lost 3 bases, and 14 bases lay between the germline ends. Germline-derived CDR1 and CDR2 are SGHTS and YDEGEE. The CDR3 has 13 residues. CDR3 amino acids: CASSGLQSYEQYF. The CDR3 DNA sequence: TGTGCCAGCTCGGGACTTCAAAGCTACGAGCAGTACTTC.